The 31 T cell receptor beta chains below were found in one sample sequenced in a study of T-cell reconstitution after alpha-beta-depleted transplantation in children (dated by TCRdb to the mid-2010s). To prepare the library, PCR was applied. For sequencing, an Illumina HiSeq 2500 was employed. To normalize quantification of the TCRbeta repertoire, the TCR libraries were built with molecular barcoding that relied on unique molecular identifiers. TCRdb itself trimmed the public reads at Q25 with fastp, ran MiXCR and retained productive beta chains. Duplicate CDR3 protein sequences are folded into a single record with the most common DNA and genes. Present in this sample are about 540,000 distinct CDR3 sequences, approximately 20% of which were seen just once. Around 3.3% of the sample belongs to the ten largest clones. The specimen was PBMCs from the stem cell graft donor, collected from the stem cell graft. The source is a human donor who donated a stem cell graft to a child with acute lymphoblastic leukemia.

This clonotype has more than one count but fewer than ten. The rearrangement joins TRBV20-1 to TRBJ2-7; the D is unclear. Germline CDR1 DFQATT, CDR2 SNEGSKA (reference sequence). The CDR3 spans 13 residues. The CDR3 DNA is TGCAGGGCTGGCCGACCTTTACCCTACGAGCAGTACTTC. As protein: CRAGRPLPYEQYF.

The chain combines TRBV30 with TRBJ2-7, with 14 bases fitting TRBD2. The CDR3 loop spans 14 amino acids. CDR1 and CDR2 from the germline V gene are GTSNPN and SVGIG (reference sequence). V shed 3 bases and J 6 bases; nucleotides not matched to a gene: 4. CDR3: CAWSRTSGRREQYF. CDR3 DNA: TGTGCCTGGAGCCGGACTAGCGGGAGGCGCGAGCAGTACTTC.

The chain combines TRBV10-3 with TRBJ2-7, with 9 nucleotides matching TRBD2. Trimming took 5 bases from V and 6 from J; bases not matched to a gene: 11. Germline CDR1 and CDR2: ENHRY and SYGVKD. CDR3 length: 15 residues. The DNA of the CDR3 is TGTGCCATCAGTACCCACTTGCGGGAGGGGGTCGAGCAGTACTTC. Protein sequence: CAISTHLREGVEQYF.

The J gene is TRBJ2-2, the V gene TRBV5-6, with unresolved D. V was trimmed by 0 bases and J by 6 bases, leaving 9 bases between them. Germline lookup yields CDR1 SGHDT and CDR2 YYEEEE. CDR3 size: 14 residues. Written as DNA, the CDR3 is TGTGCCAGCAGCTTGGGGCACGCCTCCGGGGAGCTGTTTTTT. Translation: CASSLGHASGELFF.

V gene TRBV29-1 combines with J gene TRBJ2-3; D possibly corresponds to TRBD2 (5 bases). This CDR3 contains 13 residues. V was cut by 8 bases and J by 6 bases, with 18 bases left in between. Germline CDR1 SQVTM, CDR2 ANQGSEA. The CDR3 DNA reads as TGCAGCCATGTGGGCGGGCCTCGGGATACGCAGTATTTT. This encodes CSHVGGPRDTQYF.

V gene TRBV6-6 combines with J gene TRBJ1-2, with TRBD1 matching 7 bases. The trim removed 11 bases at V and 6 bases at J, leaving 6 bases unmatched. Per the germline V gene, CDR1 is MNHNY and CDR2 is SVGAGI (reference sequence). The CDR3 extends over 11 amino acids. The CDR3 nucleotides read TGTGCCGTCACACAGGGGAATGGCTACACCTTC. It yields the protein CAVTQGNGYTF.

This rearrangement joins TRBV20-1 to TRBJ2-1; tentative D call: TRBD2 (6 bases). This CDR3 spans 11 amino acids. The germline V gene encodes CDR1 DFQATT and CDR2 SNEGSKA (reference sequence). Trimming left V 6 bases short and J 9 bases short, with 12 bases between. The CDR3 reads CSAAEGAEQFF. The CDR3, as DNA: TGCAGTGCCGCGGAGGGAGCTGAGCAGTTCTTC.

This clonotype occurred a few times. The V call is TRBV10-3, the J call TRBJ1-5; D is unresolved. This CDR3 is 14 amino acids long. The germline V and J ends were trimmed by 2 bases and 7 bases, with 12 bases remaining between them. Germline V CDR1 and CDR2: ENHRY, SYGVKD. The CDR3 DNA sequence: TGTGCCATCAGTGAGGAGTGGCCCTCGCAGCCCCAGCATTTT. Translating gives CAISEEWPSQPQHF.

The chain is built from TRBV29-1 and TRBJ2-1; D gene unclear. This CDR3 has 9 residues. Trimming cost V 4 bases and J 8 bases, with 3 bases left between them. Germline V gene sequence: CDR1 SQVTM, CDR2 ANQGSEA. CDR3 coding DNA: TGCAGCGTTGGCTATGAGCAGTTCTTC. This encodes CSVGYEQFF.

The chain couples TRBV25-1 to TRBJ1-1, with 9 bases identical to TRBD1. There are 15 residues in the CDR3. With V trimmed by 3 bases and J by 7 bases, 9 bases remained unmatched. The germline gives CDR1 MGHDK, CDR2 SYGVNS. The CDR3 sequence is CASSDEHRGLFEAFF. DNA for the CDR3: TGTGCCAGCAGTGATGAACACAGGGGGCTGTTTGAAGCTTTCTTT.

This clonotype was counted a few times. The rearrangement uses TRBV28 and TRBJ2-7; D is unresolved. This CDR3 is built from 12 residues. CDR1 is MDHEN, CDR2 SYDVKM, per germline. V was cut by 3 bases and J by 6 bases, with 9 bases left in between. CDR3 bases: TGTGCCAGCAGTTTCCTCCTGGGCGAGCAGTACTTC. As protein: CASSFLLGEQYF.

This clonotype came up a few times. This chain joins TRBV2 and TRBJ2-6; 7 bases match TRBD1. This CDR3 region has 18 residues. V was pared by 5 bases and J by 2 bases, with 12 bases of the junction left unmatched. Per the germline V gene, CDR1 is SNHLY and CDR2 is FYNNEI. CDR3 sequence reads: CASSSDRTGSTGANVLTF. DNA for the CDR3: TGTGCCAGCAGTTCGGATAGGACAGGTTCAACTGGGGCCAACGTCCTGACTTTC.

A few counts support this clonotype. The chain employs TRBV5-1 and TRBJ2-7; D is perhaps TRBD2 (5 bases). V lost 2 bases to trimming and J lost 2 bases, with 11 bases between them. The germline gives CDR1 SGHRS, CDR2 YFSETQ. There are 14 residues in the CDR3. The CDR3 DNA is TGCGCCAGCAGCTTTACGTACGGGGCCTACGAGCAGTACTTC. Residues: CASSFTYGAYEQYF. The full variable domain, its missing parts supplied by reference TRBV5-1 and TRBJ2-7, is KAGVTQTPRYLIKTRGQQVTLSCSPISGHRSVSWYQQTPGQGLQFLFEYFSETQRNKGNFPGRFSGRQFSNSRSEMNVSTLELGDSALYLCASSFTYGAYEQYFGPGTRLTVT.

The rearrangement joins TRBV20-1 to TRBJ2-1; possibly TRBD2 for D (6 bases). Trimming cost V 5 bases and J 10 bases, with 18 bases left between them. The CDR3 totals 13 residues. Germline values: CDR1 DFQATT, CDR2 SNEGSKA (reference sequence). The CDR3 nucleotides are TGCAGTGCTGGTCAAAGTGGCGGGATGGAGCAGTTCTTC. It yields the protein CSAGQSGGMEQFF.

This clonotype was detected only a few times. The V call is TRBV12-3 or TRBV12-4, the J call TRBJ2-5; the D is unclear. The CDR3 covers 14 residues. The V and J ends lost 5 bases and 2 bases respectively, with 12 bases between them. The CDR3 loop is CASSPIKVQETQYF. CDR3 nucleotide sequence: TGTGCCAGCAGTCCAATAAAGGTGCAAGAGACCCAGTACTTC.

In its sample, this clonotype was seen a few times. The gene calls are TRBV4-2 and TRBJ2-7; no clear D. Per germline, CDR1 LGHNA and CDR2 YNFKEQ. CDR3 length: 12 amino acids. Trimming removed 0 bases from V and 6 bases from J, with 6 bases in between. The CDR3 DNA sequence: TGTGCCAGCAGCCAAGATCGGGCCGAGCAGTACTTC. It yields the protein CASSQDRAEQYF.

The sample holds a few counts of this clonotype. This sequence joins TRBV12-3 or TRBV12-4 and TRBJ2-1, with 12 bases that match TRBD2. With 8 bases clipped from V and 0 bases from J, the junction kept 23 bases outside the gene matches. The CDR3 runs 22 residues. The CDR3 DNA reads TGTGCCAGCGTTAGCCCCCAACGGAGTGGACTAGCGGGAAATCCCTCCTACAATGAGCAGTTCTTC. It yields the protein CASVSPQRSGLAGNPSYNEQFF.

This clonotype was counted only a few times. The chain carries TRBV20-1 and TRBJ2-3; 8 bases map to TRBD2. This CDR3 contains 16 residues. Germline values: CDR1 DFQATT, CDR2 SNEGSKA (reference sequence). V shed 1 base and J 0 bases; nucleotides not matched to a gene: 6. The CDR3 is CSARGSPSGSTDTQYF. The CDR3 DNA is TGCAGTGCTAGAGGTAGTCCTAGCGGGAGCACAGATACGCAGTATTTT.

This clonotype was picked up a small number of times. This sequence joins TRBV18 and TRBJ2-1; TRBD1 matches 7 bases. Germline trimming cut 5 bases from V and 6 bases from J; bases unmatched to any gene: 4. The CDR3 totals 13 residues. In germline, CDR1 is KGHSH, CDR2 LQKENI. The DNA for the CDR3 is TGTGCCAGCTCAGGGGACAGTCTCAATGAGCAGTTCTTC. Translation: CASSGDSLNEQFF. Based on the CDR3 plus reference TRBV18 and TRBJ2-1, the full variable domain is NAGVMQNPRHLVRRRGQEARLRCSPMKGHSHVYWYRQLPEEGLKFMVYLQKENIIDESGMPKERFSAEFPKEGPSILRIQQVVRGDSAAYFCASSGDSLNEQFFGPGTRLTVL.

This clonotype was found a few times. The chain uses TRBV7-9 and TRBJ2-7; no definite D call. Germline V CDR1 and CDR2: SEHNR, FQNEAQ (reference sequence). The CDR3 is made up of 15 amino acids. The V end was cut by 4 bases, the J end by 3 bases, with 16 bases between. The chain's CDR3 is CASSSAKSKSYEQYF. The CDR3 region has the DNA TGTGCCAGCAGCTCCGCGAAAAGTAAGAGCTACGAGCAGTACTTC.

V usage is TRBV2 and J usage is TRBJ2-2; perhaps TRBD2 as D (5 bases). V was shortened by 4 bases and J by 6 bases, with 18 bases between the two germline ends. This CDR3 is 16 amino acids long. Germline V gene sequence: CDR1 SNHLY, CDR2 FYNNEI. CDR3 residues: CASSAPGSSWPGELFF. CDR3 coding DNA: TGTGCCAGCAGTGCGCCGGGGTCTTCTTGGCCCGGGGAGCTGTTTTTT.

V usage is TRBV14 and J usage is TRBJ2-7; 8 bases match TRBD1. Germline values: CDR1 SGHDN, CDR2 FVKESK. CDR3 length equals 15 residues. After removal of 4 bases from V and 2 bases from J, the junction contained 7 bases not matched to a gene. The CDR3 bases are TGTGCCAGCAGCCCGACAGGGGTGCCAGCCTACGAGCAGTACTTC. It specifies CASSPTGVPAYEQYF.

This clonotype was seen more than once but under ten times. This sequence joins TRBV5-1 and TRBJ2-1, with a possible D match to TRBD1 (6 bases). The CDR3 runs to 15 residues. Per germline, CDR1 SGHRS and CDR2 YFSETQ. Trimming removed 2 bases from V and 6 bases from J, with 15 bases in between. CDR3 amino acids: CASSFAGERINEQFF. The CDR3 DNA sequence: TGCGCCAGCAGCTTCGCAGGGGAGAGGATCAATGAGCAGTTCTTC. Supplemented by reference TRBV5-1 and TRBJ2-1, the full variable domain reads KAGVTQTPRYLIKTRGQQVTLSCSPISGHRSVSWYQQTPGQGLQFLFEYFSETQRNKGNFPGRFSGRQFSNSRSEMNVSTLELGDSALYLCASSFAGERINEQFFGPGTRLTVL.

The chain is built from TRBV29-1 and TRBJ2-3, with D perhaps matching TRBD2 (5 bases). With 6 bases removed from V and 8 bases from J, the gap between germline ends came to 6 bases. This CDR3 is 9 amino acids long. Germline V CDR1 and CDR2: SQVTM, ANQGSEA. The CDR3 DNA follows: TGCAGCGTGGGGAGTACGCAGTATTTT. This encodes CSVGSTQYF.

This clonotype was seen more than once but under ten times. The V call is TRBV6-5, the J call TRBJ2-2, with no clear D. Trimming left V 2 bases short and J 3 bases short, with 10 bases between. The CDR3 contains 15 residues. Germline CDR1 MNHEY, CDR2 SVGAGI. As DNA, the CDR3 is TGTGCCAGCAGTTACCGTAGTACTGACACCGGGGAGCTGTTTTTT. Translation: CASSYRSTDTGELFF.

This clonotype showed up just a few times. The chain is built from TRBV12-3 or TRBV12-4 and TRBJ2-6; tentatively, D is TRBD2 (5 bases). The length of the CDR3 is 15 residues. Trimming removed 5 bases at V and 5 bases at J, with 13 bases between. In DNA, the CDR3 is TGTGCCAGCAGTCAGGACTTGCTCCGGGCCAACGTCCTGACTTTC. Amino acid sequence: CASSQDLLRANVLTF.

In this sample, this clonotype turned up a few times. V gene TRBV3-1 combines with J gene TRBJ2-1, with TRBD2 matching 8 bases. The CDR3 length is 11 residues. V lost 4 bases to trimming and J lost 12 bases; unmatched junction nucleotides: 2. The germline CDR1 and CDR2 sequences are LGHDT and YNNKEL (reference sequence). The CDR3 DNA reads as TGTGCCAGCAGCCTAGCGGGATGGCAGTTCTTC. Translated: CASSLAGWQFF.

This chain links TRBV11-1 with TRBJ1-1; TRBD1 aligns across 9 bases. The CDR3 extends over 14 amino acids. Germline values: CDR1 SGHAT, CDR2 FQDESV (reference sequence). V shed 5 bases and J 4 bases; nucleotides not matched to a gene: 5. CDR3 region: CASSVGQGSTEAFF. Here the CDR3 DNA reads TGTGCCAGCAGCGTCGGACAGGGGAGCACTGAAGCTTTCTTT.

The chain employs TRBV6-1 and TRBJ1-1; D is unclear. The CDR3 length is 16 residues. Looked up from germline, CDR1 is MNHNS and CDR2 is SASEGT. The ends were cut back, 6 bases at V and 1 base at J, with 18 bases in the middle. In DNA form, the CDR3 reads TGTGCCAGCAGCGACCCGGGCCGGTCGTCGAACACTGAAGCTTTCTTT. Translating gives CASSDPGRSSNTEAFF.

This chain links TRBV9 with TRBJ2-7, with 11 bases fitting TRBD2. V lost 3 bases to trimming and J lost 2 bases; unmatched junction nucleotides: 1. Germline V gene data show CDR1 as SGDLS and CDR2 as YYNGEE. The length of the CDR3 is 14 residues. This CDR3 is CASSGSGRAYEQYF. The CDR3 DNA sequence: TGTGCCAGCAGCGGTAGCGGGAGGGCCTACGAGCAGTACTTC.

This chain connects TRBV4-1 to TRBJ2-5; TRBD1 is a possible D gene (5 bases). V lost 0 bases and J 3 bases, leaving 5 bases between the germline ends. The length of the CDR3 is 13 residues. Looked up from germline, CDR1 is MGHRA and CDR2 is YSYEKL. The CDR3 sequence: CASSQDREETQYF. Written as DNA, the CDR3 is TGCGCCAGCAGCCAAGACAGGGAAGAGACCCAGTACTTC.